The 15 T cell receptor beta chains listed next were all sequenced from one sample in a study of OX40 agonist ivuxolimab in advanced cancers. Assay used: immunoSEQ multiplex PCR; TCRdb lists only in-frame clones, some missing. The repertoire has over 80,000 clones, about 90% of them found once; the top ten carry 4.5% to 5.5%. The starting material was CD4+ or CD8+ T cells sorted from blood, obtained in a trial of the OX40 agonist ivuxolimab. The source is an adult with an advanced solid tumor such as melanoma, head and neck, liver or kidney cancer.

Written as DNA, the CDR3 is TGCGCCAGCAGTGAGTCGGGACAGGGTTTTTCGTTCTTC. It encodes CASSESGQGFSFF. The chain couples TRBV10-1 to TRBJ2-1; 9 bases align to TRBD1. Germline CDR1 is WNHNN and CDR2 is SYGVQD (reference sequence). After removal of 0 bases from V and 15 bases from J, the junction contained 6 bases not matched to a gene. This CDR3 region has 13 residues.

The CDR3 DNA follows: TGTGCCAGCAGCTTAGTTTCTGGCGGGAGACTCTACAATGAGCAGTTCTTC. Translated: CASSLVSGGRLYNEQFF. The chain employs TRBV11-2 and TRBJ2-1; TRBD2 matches 7 bases. The V gene end was trimmed by 1 base and the J gene end by 3 bases; junction bases not matched to a gene: 9. The CDR3 totals 17 residues. CDR1 is SGHAT and CDR2 is FQNNGV in the germline V gene.

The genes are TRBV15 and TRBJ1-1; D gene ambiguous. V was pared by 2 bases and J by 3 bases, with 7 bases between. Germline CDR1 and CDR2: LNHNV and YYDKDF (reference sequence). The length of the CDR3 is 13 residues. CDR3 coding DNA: TGTGCCACCAGCAGAATGGAGCACACTGAAGCTTTCTTT. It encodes CATSRMEHTEAFF.

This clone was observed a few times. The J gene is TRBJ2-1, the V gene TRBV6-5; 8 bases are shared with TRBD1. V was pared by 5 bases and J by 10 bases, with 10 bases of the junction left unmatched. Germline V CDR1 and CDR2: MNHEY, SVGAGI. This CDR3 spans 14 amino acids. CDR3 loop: CASSPNPGQDEQFF. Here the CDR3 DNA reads TGTGCCAGCAGTCCGAACCCGGGACAGGACGAGCAGTTCTTC.

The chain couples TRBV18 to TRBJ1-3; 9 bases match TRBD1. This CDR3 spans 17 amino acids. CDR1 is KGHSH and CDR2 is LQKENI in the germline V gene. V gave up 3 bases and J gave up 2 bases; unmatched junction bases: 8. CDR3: CASSPGTGREAGNTIYF. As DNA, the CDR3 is TGTGCCAGCTCACCCGGGACAGGGAGAGAGGCTGGAAACACCATATATTTT.

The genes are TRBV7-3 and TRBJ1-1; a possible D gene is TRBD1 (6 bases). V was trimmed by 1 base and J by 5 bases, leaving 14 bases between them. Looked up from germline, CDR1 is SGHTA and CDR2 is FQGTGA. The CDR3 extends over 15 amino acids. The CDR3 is CASSLMPLGGTEAFF. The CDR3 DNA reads TGTGCCAGCAGCTTAATGCCTTTAGGGGGGACTGAAGCTTTCTTT.

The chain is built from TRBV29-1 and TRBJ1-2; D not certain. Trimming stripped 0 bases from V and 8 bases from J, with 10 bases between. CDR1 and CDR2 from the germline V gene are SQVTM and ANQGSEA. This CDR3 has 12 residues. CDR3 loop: CSVEDPGSGYTF. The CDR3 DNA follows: TGCAGCGTTGAAGATCCGGGGAGCGGCTACACCTTC.

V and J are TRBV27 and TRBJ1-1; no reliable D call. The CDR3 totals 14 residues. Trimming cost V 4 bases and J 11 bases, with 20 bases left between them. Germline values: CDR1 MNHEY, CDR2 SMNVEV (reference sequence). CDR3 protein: CASSSLSYYWEAFF. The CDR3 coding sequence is TGTGCCAGCAGTTCTTTATCTTATTATTGGGAGGCTTTCTTT.

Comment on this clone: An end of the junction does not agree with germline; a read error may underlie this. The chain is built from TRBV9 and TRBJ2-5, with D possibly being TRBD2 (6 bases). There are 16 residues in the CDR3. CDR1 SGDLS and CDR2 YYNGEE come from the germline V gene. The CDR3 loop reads CASSVGLGTGGEAQYF. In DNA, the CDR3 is TGTGCCAGCAGCGTAGGTTTAGGGACTGGCGGAGAGGCCCAGTACTTC.

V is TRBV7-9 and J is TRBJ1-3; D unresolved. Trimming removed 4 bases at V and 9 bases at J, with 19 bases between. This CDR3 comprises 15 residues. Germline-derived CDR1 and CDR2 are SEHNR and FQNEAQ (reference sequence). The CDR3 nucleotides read TGTGCCAGCAGCTCTGACCTGATCTACTTTGGCACCATATATTTT. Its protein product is CASSSDLIYFGTIYF.

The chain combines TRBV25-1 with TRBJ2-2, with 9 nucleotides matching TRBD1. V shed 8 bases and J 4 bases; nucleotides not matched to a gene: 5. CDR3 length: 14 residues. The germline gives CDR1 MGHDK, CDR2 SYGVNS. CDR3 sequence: CASGSTGGTGELFF. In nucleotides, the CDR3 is TGTGCCAGCGGATCGACAGGGGGCACCGGGGAGCTGTTTTTT.

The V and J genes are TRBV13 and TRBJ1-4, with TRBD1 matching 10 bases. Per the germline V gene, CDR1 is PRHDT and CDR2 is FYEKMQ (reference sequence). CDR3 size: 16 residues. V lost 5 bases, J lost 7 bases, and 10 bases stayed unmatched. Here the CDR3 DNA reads TGTGCCAGCAGCGAAGGTAGGGGACAGGGGCGTGAAAAACTGTTTTTT. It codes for CASSEGRGQGREKLFF.

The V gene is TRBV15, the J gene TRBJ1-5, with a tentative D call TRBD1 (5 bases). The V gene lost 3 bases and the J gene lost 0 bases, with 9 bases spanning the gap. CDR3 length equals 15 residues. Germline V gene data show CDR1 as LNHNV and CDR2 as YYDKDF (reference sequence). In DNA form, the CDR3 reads TGTGCCACCAGCAGCAGGGTATTTAGCAATCAGCCCCAGCATTTT. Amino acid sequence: CATSSRVFSNQPQHF. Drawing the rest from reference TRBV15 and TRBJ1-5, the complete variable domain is DAMVIQNPRYQVTQFGKPVTLSCSQTLNHNVMYWYQQKSSQAPKLLFHYYDKDFNNEADTPDNFQSRRPNTSFCFLDIRSPGLGDTAMYLCATSSRVFSNQPQHFGDGTRLSIL.

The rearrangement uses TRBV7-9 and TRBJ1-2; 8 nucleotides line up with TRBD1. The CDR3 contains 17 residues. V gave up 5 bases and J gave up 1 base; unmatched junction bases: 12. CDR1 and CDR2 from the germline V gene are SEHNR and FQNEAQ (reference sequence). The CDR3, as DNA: TGTGCCAGCAGCACCACAAACAGGGGGGTGAATAACTATGGCTACACCTTC. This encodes CASSTTNRGVNNYGYTF.

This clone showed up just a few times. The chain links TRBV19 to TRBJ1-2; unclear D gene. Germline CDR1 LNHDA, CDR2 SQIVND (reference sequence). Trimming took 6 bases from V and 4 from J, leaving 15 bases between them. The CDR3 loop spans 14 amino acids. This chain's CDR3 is CASSPDLFVYGYTF. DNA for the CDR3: TGTGCCAGTAGCCCCGATCTTTTCGTCTATGGCTACACCTTC.